The 27 T cell receptor beta chains in this list originate from one sample, sequenced in a study of patients and donors after allogeneic stem cell transplantation. TCRdb ran MiXCR on the RT-PCR reads and lists one entry per CDR3 protein. The profile shows roughly 200,000 distinct CDR3 sequences, 41% of them singletons. What was sequenced was blood, either unsorted or a sorted T cell fraction (not recorded which). These receptors all stem from a human donor who was either an allogeneic HSCT recipient or a stem cell or donor lymphocyte infusion donor (not recorded which). It is not recorded whose cells these are; they may come from a transplant donor.

The CDR3 sequence: CASSPLGRALTDTQYF. CDR3 coding DNA: TGTGCCAGCAGCCCCCTGGGCAGGGCGCTCACAGATACGCAGTATTTT. This chain joins TRBV3-1 and TRBJ2-3; a weak D match, TRBD1 (5 bases). Germline CDR1 is LGHDT and CDR2 is YNNKEL (reference sequence). This CDR3 has 16 amino acids. V was pared by 4 bases and J by 2 bases, with 16 bases between.

The genes are TRBV30 and TRBJ2-7; 9 positions agree with TRBD1. The CDR3 is 15 residues long. Germline V CDR1 and CDR2: GTSNPN, SVGIG (reference sequence). J was trimmed by 1 base and V by 1 base; bases with no gene match: 5. The CDR3, as DNA: TGTGCCTGGAGTGACTACAGGGGGCCTTCCTACGAGCAGTACTTC. It yields the protein CAWSDYRGPSYEQYF.

This chain joins TRBV7-8 and TRBJ2-3, with D possibly matching TRBD2 (6 bases). V dropped 5 bases and J dropped 2 bases, with 11 bases sitting between them. The CDR3 runs to 14 residues. The germline V gene encodes CDR1 SGHVS and CDR2 FQNEAQ. The CDR3: CASSERAFTDTQYF. As DNA, the CDR3 is TGTGCCAGCAGCGAGCGGGCCTTCACAGATACGCAGTATTTT. Using reference TRBV7-8 and TRBJ2-3 for the parts outside the CDR3, the full variable domain is GAGVSQSPRYKVAKRGQDVALRCDPISGHVSLFWYQQALGQGPEFLTYFQNEAQLDKSGLPSDRFFAERPEGSVSTLKIQRTQQEDSAVYLCASSERAFTDTQYFGPGTRLTVL.

Only a few counts were recorded for this clonotype. J is TRBJ2-2 and V is TRBV7-9, with a weak D call TRBD2 (5 bases). The CDR3 length is 14 residues. V gave up 2 bases and J gave up 6 bases, with 10 bases separating them. In germline, CDR1 is SEHNR, CDR2 FQNEAQ (reference sequence). Here the CDR3 reads CASSLQVGAGELFF. DNA for the CDR3: TGTGCCAGCAGCTTACAAGTGGGAGCCGGGGAGCTGTTTTTT.

This clonotype was observed a few times. This sequence joins TRBV7-6 and TRBJ1-3; D gene unclear. V was pared by 3 bases and J by 0 bases, with 12 bases between. The CDR3 consists of 16 residues. Germline values: CDR1 SGHVS, CDR2 FNYEAQ. The CDR3 reads CASSLTGLLSGNTIYF. In DNA form, the CDR3 reads TGTGCCAGCAGCTTGACCGGGCTCCTCTCTGGAAACACCATATATTTT.

This rearrangement joins TRBV5-1 to TRBJ2-1; 11 positions agree with TRBD2. The CDR3 is made up of 19 amino acids. V was pared by 2 bases and J by 1 base, with 11 bases of the junction left unmatched. Per the germline V gene, CDR1 is SGHRS and CDR2 is YFSETQ. The DNA of the CDR3 is TGCGCCAGCAGCTTTGTTCGCCTAGCGGGAGGAAATTCCTACAATGAGCAGTTCTTC. This gives the protein CASSFVRLAGGNSYNEQFF.

The chain carries TRBV20-1 and TRBJ2-7; D is perhaps TRBD1 (6 bases). The CDR3 contains 13 residues. Looked up from germline, CDR1 is DFQATT and CDR2 is SNEGSKA (reference sequence). V was trimmed by 6 bases and J by 4 bases, leaving 16 bases between them. The CDR3 coding sequence is TGCAGTGCCGAAGCCTTTCAGGGGTACGAGCAGTACTTC. It is translated as CSAEAFQGYEQYF.

The CDR3 nucleotides read TGCGCCAGCAGCTTGAACCAGGGCATGAACACTGAAGCTTTCTTT. Residues: CASSLNQGMNTEAFF. V usage is TRBV5-1 and J usage is TRBJ1-1; perhaps TRBD1 as D (5 bases). The ends were cut back, 1 base at V and 0 bases at J, with 10 bases in the middle. The V gene's germline CDR1 is SGHRS and CDR2 YFSETQ. This CDR3 has 15 residues. Looking up the rest from reference TRBV5-1 and TRBJ1-1 gives the full variable domain: KAGVTQTPRYLIKTRGQQVTLSCSPISGHRSVSWYQQTPGQGLQFLFEYFSETQRNKGNFPGRFSGRQFSNSRSEMNVSTLELGDSALYLCASSLNQGMNTEAFFGQGTRLTVV.

The V call is TRBV6-1, the J call TRBJ1-5; D may be TRBD1 (5 bases). The CDR3 has 15 amino acids. Germline CDR1 is MNHNS and CDR2 is SASEGT. The V end lost 2 bases, the J end lost 1 base, and 9 bases lay between the germline ends. This CDR3 is CASSEQGGSNQPQHF. CDR3 coding DNA: TGTGCCAGCAGTGAACAGGGAGGAAGCAATCAGCCCCAGCATTTT.

V and J are TRBV29-1 and TRBJ1-6; weak D call: TRBD1 (6 bases). This CDR3 contains 13 residues. Germline loops: CDR1 SQVTM, CDR2 ANQGSEA. V was shortened by 7 bases and J by 14 bases, with 21 bases between the two germline ends. The CDR3 loop is CSAQSRDTPTLHF. CDR3 DNA: TGCAGCGCCCAGTCTCGGGACACCCCTACCCTCCACTTT.

The chain has TRBV28 and TRBJ2-1; TRBD2 aligns across 8 bases. CDR3 size: 16 residues. V lost 5 bases, J lost 2 bases, and 8 bases stayed unmatched. Germline values: CDR1 MDHEN, CDR2 SYDVKM. DNA for the CDR3: TGTGCCAGCAGTCCTGTGACGGGAGGGCCCTACAATGAGCAGTTCTTC. Translating it yields CASSPVTGGPYNEQFF. The full variable domain, completed using reference TRBV28 and TRBJ2-1, is DVKVTQSSRYLVKRTGEKVFLECVQDMDHENMFWYRQDPGLGLRLIYFSYDVKMKEKGDIPEGYSVSREKKERFSLILESASTNQTSMYLCASSPVTGGPYNEQFFGPGTRLTVL.

This clonotype was seen only a few times. CDR3 residues: CASRIGNIEAFF. Here the CDR3 DNA reads TGTGCCAGCAGGATAGGGAATATTGAAGCTTTCTTT. V is TRBV12-3 or TRBV12-4 and J is TRBJ1-1; D not certain. Trimming removed 6 bases from V and 7 bases from J, with 12 bases in between. This CDR3 is built from 12 residues.

This clonotype was detected only a few times. J is TRBJ1-1 and V is TRBV4-1; 11 nucleotides align to TRBD1. V gave up 4 bases and J gave up 4 bases; unmatched junction bases: 5. CDR1 and CDR2 from the germline V gene are MGHRA and YSYEKL. This CDR3 comprises 15 residues. The CDR3 DNA reads TGCGCCAGCAGCCCACTTGGGACAGGGGGCACTGAAGCTTTCTTT. Translated, it gives CASSPLGTGGTEAFF.

The chain links TRBV4-2 to TRBJ1-1; D unresolved. The V end lost 0 bases, the J end lost 9 bases, and 11 bases lay between the germline ends. This CDR3 has 13 amino acids. CDR1 is LGHNA and CDR2 is YNFKEQ in the germline V gene. This chain's CDR3 is CASSQELSTQAFF. CDR3 in DNA: TGTGCCAGCAGCCAAGAGTTATCAACCCAAGCTTTCTTT.

The rearrangement links TRBV4-2 to TRBJ1-2, with TRBD1 matching 9 bases. This CDR3 spans 17 amino acids. The germline gives CDR1 LGHNA, CDR2 YNFKEQ. V dropped 0 bases and J dropped 6; count of bases not matched to a gene: 11. CDR3 DNA sequence: TGTGCCAGCAGCCAAGATCTCCATCGGACAGGGGCGGATGGCTACACCTTC. Residues: CASSQDLHRTGADGYTF.

The rearrangement joins TRBV3-1 to TRBJ2-1; D possibly corresponds to TRBD2 (5 bases). This CDR3 region has 19 residues. V dropped 0 bases and J dropped 0 bases, with 18 bases sitting between them. The germline V gene has CDR1 LGHDT and CDR2 YNNKEL (reference sequence). CDR3 nucleotide sequence: TGTGCCAGCAGCCAAGATCGCTTGGGGAGAAGCGGCTCCTACAATGAGCAGTTCTTC. Its protein is CASSQDRLGRSGSYNEQFF.

The chain's CDR3 is CASSTGQYEQYF. The CDR3 DNA follows: TGTGCCAGCAGCACGGGACAGTACGAGCAGTACTTC. The rearrangement uses TRBV12-3 or TRBV12-4 and TRBJ2-7; 7 bases agree with TRBD1. The CDR3 sequence is 12 residues long. V gave up 6 bases and J gave up 4 bases; unmatched junction bases: 3.

The gene calls are TRBV2 and TRBJ2-1, with TRBD2 identical over 11 bases. The CDR3 extends over 17 amino acids. V lost 8 bases and J lost 0; bases outside the gene matches: 9. Germline CDR1 is SNHLY and CDR2 is FYNNEI. CDR3 protein: CASLWTSGWSSYNEQFF. For the CDR3, the DNA is TGTGCCAGCCTGTGGACTAGCGGGTGGAGCTCCTACAATGAGCAGTTCTTC.

This clonotype was recorded only once. V and J are TRBV6-1 and TRBJ1-3; 7 bases line up with TRBD1. Trimming took 6 bases from V and 3 from J; bases not matched to a gene: 14. The CDR3 loop spans 17 amino acids. Germline CDR1 and CDR2: MNHNS and SASEGT. The CDR3 reads CASSSLTLWTGGNTIYF. The CDR3 nucleotides read TGTGCCAGCAGCAGCCTTACACTTTGGACAGGTGGAAACACCATATATTTT.

The rearrangement uses TRBV12-3 or TRBV12-4 and TRBJ1-1, with TRBD1 matching 7 bases. J gave up 4 bases and V 2 bases, and 16 bases lay outside the gene matches. This CDR3 region has 18 residues. The CDR3 loop is CASSLIRPLTGVGTEAFF. The DNA for the CDR3 is TGTGCCAGCAGTTTAATTCGCCCCCTTACAGGGGTAGGCACTGAAGCTTTCTTT.

The table lists this clonotype with a few counts. The chain uses TRBV30 and TRBJ1-2; 9 nucleotides align to TRBD1. Germline loops: CDR1 GTSNPN, CDR2 SVGIG (reference sequence). V gave up 2 bases and J gave up 2 bases; unmatched junction bases: 9. The length of the CDR3 is 16 residues. The CDR3 is CAWSPGQGIINYGYTF. CDR3 DNA sequence: TGTGCCTGGAGTCCGGGACAGGGCATCATAAACTATGGCTACACCTTC.

The gene calls are TRBV28 and TRBJ2-3; D is unclear. This CDR3 contains 18 residues. Germline assignment: CDR1 MDHEN and CDR2 SYDVKM. Trimming removed 2 bases from V and 2 bases from J, with 20 bases in between. CDR3 coding DNA: TGTGCCAGCAGTTTAAACAGTCTCCACCCGATTTTCACAGATACGCAGTATTTT. It encodes CASSLNSLHPIFTDTQYF. The variable domain in full, with the rest retrieved from reference TRBV28 and TRBJ2-3, is DVKVTQSSRYLVKRTGEKVFLECVQDMDHENMFWYRQDPGLGLRLIYFSYDVKMKEKGDIPEGYSVSREKKERFSLILESASTNQTSMYLCASSLNSLHPIFTDTQYFGPGTRLTVL.

V usage is TRBV12-3 or TRBV12-4 and J usage is TRBJ1-2; possible D gene TRBD1, 5 bases. The V gene lost 6 bases and the J gene lost 6 bases, with 20 bases spanning the gap. The CDR3 spans 15 residues. As DNA, the CDR3 is TGTGCCAGCAGCCCCCTGGGGGGAAGGCAAAATGGCTACACCTTC. It encodes CASSPLGGRQNGYTF.

This clonotype appeared a few times. This chain uses TRBV28 with TRBJ1-2, with D uncertain. Germline lookup yields CDR1 MDHEN and CDR2 SYDVKM. V was pared by 10 bases and J by 0 bases, with 6 bases between. The CDR3 loop spans 11 amino acids. Written as DNA, the CDR3 is TGTGCCACCTGGACTAACTATGGCTACACCTTC. Its protein product is CATWTNYGYTF.

V gene TRBV20-1 combines with J gene TRBJ1-4; D not resolved. The CDR3 spans 11 residues. Germline assignment: CDR1 DFQATT and CDR2 SNEGSKA (reference sequence). V dropped 0 bases and J dropped 11 bases, with 7 bases sitting between them. CDR3 protein: CSAREVEKLFF. CDR3 bases: TGCAGTGCTAGAGAGGTAGAGAAACTGTTTTTT.

This clonotype has just one count. The chain employs TRBV5-6 and TRBJ1-1; D gene uncertain. CDR1 SGHDT and CDR2 YYEEEE come from the germline V gene. Trimming took 4 bases from V and 4 from J, leaving 11 bases between them. The CDR3 runs to 13 residues. Here the CDR3 DNA reads TGTGCCAGCAGCGACGACACGGGCACTGAAGCTTTCTTT. This sequence encodes CASSDDTGTEAFF.

This clonotype was counted only a few times. J is TRBJ1-1 and V is TRBV12-3 or TRBV12-4; 9 bases line up with TRBD1. V shed 5 bases and J 5 bases; nucleotides not matched to a gene: 6. CDR3 length equals 14 residues. Written as DNA, the CDR3 is TGTGCCAGCAGTACACAGGGGGCGAGGACTGAAGCTTTCTTT. This translates into CASSTQGARTEAFF.